The clone carrying this T cell receptor (beta chain) was picked up a small number of times. No antigen is known for it. The record originates from a study of T cells in narcolepsy. General study points: Healthy controls reportedly lacked the autoreactive clonotypes serially found in patients' blood.

Repertoires were generated with immunoSEQ multiplex PCR, while TCRdb's copy carries only in-frame clones and drops some. The sample has over 30,000 clones, under 85% seen once. The CDR3 extends over 11 amino acids. CDR1 and CDR2 from the germline V gene are MNHNS and SASEGT. The V end was cut by 4 bases, the J end by 6 bases, with 7 bases between. This chain links TRBV6-1 with TRBJ2-7; D assignment may be TRBD1 or TRBD2 (5 bases each). What was sequenced was CD45RA- memory CD4+ T cells from PBMCs. The receptor's source is a human donor with narcolepsy. The CDR3: CASSVGVEQYV. The CDR3, as DNA: TGTGCCAGCAGTGTGGGGGTCGAGCAGTACGTC.